The 13 T cell receptor beta chains below were found in one sample sequenced in a study of blood T cell repertoires in COVID-19. The table came from immunoSEQ multiplex PCR; TCRdb's copy has only in-frame clones and leaves some out. The sample records about 400,000 clones, roughly 86% being singletons. The specimen sequenced was peripheral blood. These receptors originate from a human donor in a cohort sampled during active COVID-19.

CDR3 coding DNA: TGTGCCATCAACCCGACAGGGGCGTACTACGAGCAGTACTTC. Encoded protein: CAINPTGAYYEQYF. The chain employs TRBV10-3 and TRBJ2-7; 8 bases match TRBD1. From germline, CDR1 is ENHRY and CDR2 SYGVKD. This CDR3 is built from 14 residues. The V segment lost 7 bases and the J segment 3 bases; nucleotides outside the gene matches: 8.

This chain links TRBV7-8 with TRBJ1-2; TRBD1 agrees at 8 bases. CDR1 and CDR2 from the germline V gene are SGHVS and FQNEAQ. The CDR3 contains 16 residues. V gave up 5 bases and J gave up 1 base; unmatched junction bases: 9. CDR3 DNA: TGTGCCAGCAGCCCGGGACAGGCATACCATAACTATGGCTACACCTTC. Its translation: CASSPGQAYHNYGYTF.

This clone was recorded only once. The chain combines TRBV6-4 with TRBJ2-3; the match to TRBD2 covers 10 bases. The CDR3 runs to 17 residues. Germline CDR1 reads MRHNA; CDR2 reads SNTAGT. The junction had 7 bases not matched to a gene; V was cut back by 0 bases and J by 4 bases. CDR3 in DNA: TGTGCCAGCAGTGACTCGGCTAGCGGGAGTGGGTCAGATACGCAGTATTTT. Protein: CASSDSASGSGSDTQYF.

CDR3 bases: TGTGCCAGCAGCTTACCAGGGAAAAATTCACCCCTCCACTTT. Amino acid sequence: CASSLPGKNSPLHF. The rearrangement joins TRBV7-9 to TRBJ1-6; D perhaps matches TRBD1 (5 bases). CDR3 length: 14 amino acids. The V end lost 2 bases, the J end lost 7 bases, and 9 bases lay between the germline ends. Germline V gene lookup returns CDR1 SEHNR and CDR2 FQNEAQ (reference sequence).

This chain joins TRBV7-8 and TRBJ2-7; D gene unclear. Germline lookup yields CDR1 SGHVS and CDR2 FQNEAQ. Deletions cut 9 bases from V and 1 base from J, with 13 bases between. CDR3 length equals 13 residues. The CDR3 here is CASRRAASYEQYF. In DNA form, the CDR3 reads TGTGCCAGTCGCCGTGCGGCTTCCTACGAGCAGTACTTC.

The chain employs TRBV27 and TRBJ2-7, with a weak D call TRBD2 (6 bases). CDR3 size: 14 residues. Trimming left V 1 base short and J 0 bases short, with 7 bases between. CDR1 is MNHEY and CDR2 is SMNVEV in the germline V gene (reference sequence). The CDR3: CASSLWRGSYEQYF. CDR3 sequence (DNA): TGTGCCAGCAGTTTATGGCGGGGCTCCTACGAGCAGTACTTC.

The chain is built from TRBV2 and TRBJ1-2; a possible D gene is TRBD1 (5 bases). The V end was cut by 3 bases, the J end by 8 bases, with 22 bases between. The germline V gene encodes CDR1 SNHLY and CDR2 FYNNEI. The CDR3 is 16 residues long. This CDR3 is CASSDLPGTGVGGYTF. CDR3 DNA sequence: TGTGCCAGCAGTGACCTTCCTGGGACGGGGGTCGGGGGCTACACCTTC. Together with reference TRBV2 and TRBJ1-2, the CDR3 gives the full variable domain: EPEVTQTPSHQVTQMGQEVILRCVPISNHLYFYWYRQILGQKVEFLVSFYNNEISEKSEIFDDQFSVERPDGSNFTLKIRSTKLEDSAMYFCASSDLPGTGVGGYTFGSGTRLTVV.

The chain combines TRBV10-2 with TRBJ2-1, with a weak D call TRBD1 (6 bases). The V end lost 10 bases, the J end lost 12 bases, and 28 bases lay between the germline ends. The CDR3 has 15 amino acids. Germline CDR1 reads WSHSY; CDR2 reads SAAADI. Here the CDR3 DNA reads TGCGCCACTCAGAGACAGGACCGAATAATACGGGGGCAGTTCTTC. It translates to CATQRQDRIIRGQFF.

Here the CDR3 reads CASSHTGFPYEQYF. The CDR3 DNA follows: TGTGCCAGCAGCCATACAGGGTTCCCCTACGAGCAGTACTTC. This rearrangement joins TRBV2 to TRBJ2-7; D is possibly TRBD1 (6 bases). The CDR3 spans 14 residues. Trimming took off 6 bases at V and 2 bases at J, with 14 bases between the two ends. The germline V gene has CDR1 SNHLY and CDR2 FYNNEI.

The chain carries TRBV7-9 and TRBJ1-2; 7 bases fit TRBD1. The junction had 16 bases not matched to a gene; V was cut back by 4 bases and J by 8 bases. CDR3 length: 16 residues. Germline V gene sequence: CDR1 SEHNR, CDR2 FQNEAQ (reference sequence). The DNA of the CDR3 is TGTGCCAGCAGCTACCGGATAGGACAGGCTCTAACGGGCTACACCTTC. Its protein is CASSYRIGQALTGYTF.

V usage is TRBV10-3 and J usage is TRBJ1-2; 10 nucleotides agree with TRBD1. This CDR3 contains 13 residues. Germline V gene data show CDR1 as ENHRY and CDR2 as SYGVKD. The J segment lost 3 bases and the V segment lost 10 bases, leaving 5 bases of the junction unmatched. The CDR3 DNA follows: TGTGCCAGTAGCGGGACAGGGGACTATGGCTACACCTTC. Its translation: CASSGTGDYGYTF.

The chain is built from TRBV3-1 (or the pseudogene TRBV3-2) and TRBJ2-3; 7 nucleotides align to TRBD1. Per germline, CDR1 LGHDT and CDR2 YNNKEL (reference sequence). The CDR3 spans 14 residues. Trimming cost V 1 base and J 5 bases; bases outside gene matches: 3. The DNA of the CDR3 is TGTGCCAGCAGCCAAGGGTCAGGGGGAGATACGCAGTATTTT. Translated: CASSQGSGGDTQYF.

V gene TRBV24-1 combines with J gene TRBJ2-2; 7 bases map to TRBD1. Germline V lookup: CDR1 KGHDR, CDR2 SFDVKD. With 3 bases clipped from V and 5 bases from J, the junction kept 8 bases outside the gene matches. The CDR3 is 16 amino acids. The CDR3 is CATSDTTETGTGELFF. As DNA, the CDR3 is TGTGCCACCAGTGATACCACAGAGACAGGGACCGGGGAGCTGTTTTTT.